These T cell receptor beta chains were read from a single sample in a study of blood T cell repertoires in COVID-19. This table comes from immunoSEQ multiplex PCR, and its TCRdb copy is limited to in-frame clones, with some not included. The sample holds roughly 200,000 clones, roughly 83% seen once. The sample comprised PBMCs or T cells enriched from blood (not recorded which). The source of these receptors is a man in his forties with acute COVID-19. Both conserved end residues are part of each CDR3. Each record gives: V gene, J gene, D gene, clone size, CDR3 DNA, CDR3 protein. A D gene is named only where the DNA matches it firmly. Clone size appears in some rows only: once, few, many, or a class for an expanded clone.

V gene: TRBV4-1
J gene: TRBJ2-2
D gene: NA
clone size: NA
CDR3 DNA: TGCGCCAGCAGCCCCCCAACGGGGACCGGGGAGCTGTTTTTT
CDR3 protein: CASSPPTGTGELFF

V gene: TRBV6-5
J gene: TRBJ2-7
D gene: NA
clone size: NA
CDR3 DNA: TGTGCCAGCAGTTACCCCGGACAAGGCTGGGAGCAGTACTTC
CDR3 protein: CASSYPGQGWEQYF

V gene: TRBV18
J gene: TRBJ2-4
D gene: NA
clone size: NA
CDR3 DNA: TGTGCCAGCTCACCACTACAGGGCCCCAAAAACATTCAGTACTTC
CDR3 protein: CASSPLQGPKNIQYF

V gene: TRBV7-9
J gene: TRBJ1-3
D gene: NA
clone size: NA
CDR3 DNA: TGTGCCAGCAGCCGAGGATACTCTGGAAACACCATATATTTT
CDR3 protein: CASSRGYSGNTIYF

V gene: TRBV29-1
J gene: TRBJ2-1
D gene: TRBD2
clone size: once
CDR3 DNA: TGCAGCGGGCGAGGGATTAGCGGGAGCAATGAGCAGTTCTTC
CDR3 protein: CSGRGISGSNEQFF

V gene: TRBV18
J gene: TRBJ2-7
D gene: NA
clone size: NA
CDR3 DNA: TGTGCCAGCTCCCCCGGCCTGGGGGACGGGAGGCAGTACTTC
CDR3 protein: CASSPGLGDGRQYF

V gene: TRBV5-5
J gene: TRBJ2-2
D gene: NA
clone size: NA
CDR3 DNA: TGTGCCAGCAGCTCGGACGGGAGCCCTACCGGGGAGCTGTTTTTT
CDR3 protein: CASSSDGSPTGELFF

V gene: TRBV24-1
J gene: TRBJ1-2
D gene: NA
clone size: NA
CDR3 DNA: TGTGCCACCCAAGACGGGGGACGTCGCGGCTACACCTTC
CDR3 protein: CATQDGGRRGYTF

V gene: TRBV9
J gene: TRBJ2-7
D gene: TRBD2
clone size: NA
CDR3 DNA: TGTGCCAGCAGCCCCGGGACTAGCGATTACGAGCAGTACTTC
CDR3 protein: CASSPGTSDYEQYF

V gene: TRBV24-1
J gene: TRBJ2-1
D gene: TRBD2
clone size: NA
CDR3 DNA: TGTGCCACCAGTGTCTTACGGGAGGGGGACAATGAGCAGTTCTTC
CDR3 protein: CATSVLREGDNEQFF

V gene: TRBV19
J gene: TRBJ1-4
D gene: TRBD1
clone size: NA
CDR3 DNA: TGTGCCAGTAGTAAGGGACAGCTTAATGAAAAACTGTTTTTT
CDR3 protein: CASSKGQLNEKLFF

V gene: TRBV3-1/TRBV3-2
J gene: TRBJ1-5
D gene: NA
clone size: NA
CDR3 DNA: TGTGCCAGCAGCCAAGATCCAGGATCTAATCAGCCCCAGCATTTT
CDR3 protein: CASSQDPGSNQPQHF

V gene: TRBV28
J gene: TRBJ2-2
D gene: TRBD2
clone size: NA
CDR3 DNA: TGTGCCAGCTGGCCTAGCGGGAGGGGCGGGGAGCTGTTTTTT
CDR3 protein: CASWPSGRGGELFF

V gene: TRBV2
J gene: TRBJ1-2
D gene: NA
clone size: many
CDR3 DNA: TGTGCCAGCAGGGCCGGGGGGAGCGGCGGCTACACCTTC
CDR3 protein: CASRAGGSGGYTF

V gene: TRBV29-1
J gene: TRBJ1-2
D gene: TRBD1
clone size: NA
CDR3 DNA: TGCAGCGTGGGAATCGGACAGGGCAGCTATGGCTACACCTTC
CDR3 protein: CSVGIGQGSYGYTF

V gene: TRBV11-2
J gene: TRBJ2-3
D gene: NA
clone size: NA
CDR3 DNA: TGTGCCAGCAGCTTAGTTGGCCCCGGGGATACGCAGTATTTT
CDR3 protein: CASSLVGPGDTQYF

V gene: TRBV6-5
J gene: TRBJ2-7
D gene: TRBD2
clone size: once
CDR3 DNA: TGTGCCAGCAGTTACTCGAGGACTAGCTCCTACGAGCAGTACTTC
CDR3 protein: CASSYSRTSSYEQYF

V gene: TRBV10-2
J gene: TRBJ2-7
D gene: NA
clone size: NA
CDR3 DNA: TGCGCCAGCAGTGAAGCGGGCCGAGCCTACGAGCAGTACTTC
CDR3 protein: CASSEAGRAYEQYF

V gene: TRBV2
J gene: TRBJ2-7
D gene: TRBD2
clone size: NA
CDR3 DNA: TGTGCCAGCAGAGTAGCGGGTAGCGAGCAGTACTTC
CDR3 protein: CASRVAGSEQYF

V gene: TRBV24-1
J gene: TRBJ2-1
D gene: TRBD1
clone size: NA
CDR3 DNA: TGTGCCATTTCACAGGGGGCTAGGAACAATGAGCAGTTCTTC
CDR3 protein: CAISQGARNNEQFF

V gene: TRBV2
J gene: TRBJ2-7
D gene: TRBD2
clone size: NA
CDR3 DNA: TGTGCCAGCAGTGAGATTGGCGGGAGATCGTACTTC
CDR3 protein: CASSEIGGRSYF

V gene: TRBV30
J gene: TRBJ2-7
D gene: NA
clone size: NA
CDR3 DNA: TGTGCCTGGAGAGGAATAGCTATCCCCTACGAGCAGTACTTC
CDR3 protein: CAWRGIAIPYEQYF

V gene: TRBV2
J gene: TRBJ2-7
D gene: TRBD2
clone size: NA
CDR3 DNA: TGTGCCGCCACCACTAGCGGGAGGGCCTACGAGCAGTACTTC
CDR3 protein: CAATTSGRAYEQYF

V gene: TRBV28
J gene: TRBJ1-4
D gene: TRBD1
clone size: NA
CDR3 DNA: TGTGCCAGCAGTCCAGGGGGCCCTAATGAAAAACTGTTTTTT
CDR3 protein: CASSPGGPNEKLFF

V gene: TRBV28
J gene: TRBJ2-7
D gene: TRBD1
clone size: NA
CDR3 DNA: TGTGCCAGCATCCACTCTCTTTCGGGACAGCAACCCAAGCAGTACTTC
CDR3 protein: CASIHSLSGQQPKQYF

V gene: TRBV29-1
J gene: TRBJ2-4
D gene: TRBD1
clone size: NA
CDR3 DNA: TGCAGCGTTAGGGGGCTCGCCAAAAACATTCAGTACTTC
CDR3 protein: CSVRGLAKNIQYF

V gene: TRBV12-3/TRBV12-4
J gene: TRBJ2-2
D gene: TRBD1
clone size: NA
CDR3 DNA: TGTGCCAGCAGCTGGACAGGGACCGGGGAGCTGTTTTTT
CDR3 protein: CASSWTGTGELFF

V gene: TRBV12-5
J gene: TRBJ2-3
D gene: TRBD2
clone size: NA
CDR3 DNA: TGTGCTAGTGGTTTGAGCGGGGGTCGAGTAACAGATACGCAGTATTTT
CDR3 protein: CASGLSGGRVTDTQYF

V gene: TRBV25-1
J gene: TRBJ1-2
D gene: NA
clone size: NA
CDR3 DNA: TGTGCCAGCAGTGAAGCCGGGAACCTCTATGGCTACACCTTC
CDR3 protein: CASSEAGNLYGYTF

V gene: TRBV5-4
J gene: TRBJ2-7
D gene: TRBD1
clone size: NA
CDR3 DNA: TGTGCCAGCAGCTTCGGGACAGTCTACGAGCAGTACTTC
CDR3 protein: CASSFGTVYEQYF

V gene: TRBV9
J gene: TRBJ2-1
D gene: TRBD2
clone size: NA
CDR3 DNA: TGTGCCAGCAGCGTAGGGTCTAGCGGGGGATACAATGAGCAGTTCTTC
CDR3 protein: CASSVGSSGGYNEQFF

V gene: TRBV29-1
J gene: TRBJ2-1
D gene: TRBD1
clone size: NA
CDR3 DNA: TGCAGCGCCACCGGGACAGGCTTGAATGAGCAGTTCTTC
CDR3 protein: CSATGTGLNEQFF

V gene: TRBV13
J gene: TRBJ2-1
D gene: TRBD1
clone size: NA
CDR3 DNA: TGTGCCAGCAGTCACGGACAGGGAACTGAGCAGTTCTTC
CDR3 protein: CASSHGQGTEQFF

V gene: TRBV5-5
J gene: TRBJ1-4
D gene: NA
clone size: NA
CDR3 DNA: TGTGCCAGCAGTATAAGGGGGTCCGAAAAACTGTTTTTT
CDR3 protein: CASSIRGSEKLFF

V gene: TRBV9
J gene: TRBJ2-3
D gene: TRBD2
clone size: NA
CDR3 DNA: TGTGCCAGCAGCCCCCGAGCGGGAGGAAGATCAGATACGCAGTATTTT
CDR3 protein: CASSPRAGGRSDTQYF

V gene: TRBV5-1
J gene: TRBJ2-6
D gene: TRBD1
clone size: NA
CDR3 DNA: TGCGCCAGCAGCTTGGACGGGACAGGGGTTAGTCGAGGGATCGGGGCCAACGTCCTGACTTTC
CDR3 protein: CASSLDGTGVSRGIGANVLTF

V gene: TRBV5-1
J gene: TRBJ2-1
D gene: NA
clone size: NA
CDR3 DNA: TGCGCCAGCCGCCGGGCTAGCGTGGGCAATGAGCAGTTCTTC
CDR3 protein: CASRRASVGNEQFF

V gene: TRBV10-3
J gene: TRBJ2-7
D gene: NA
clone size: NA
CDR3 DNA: TGTGCCATCGAGGCAGGGAACGAGCAGTACTTC
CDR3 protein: CAIEAGNEQYF

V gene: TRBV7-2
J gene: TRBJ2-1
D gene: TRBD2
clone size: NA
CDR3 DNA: TGTGCCAGCAGCTTCTATAGCGGGAGTGGGAATGAGCAGTTCTTC
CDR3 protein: CASSFYSGSGNEQFF

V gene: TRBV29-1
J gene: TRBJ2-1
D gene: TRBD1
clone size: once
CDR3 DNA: TGCAGCGTACGGGACAGGGTTTGGAATGAGCAGTTCTTC
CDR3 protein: CSVRDRVWNEQFF

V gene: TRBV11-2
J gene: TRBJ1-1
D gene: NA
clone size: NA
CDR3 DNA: TGTGCCAGCAGCTTCCGGGGGAACACTGAAGCTTTCTTT
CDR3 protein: CASSFRGNTEAFF

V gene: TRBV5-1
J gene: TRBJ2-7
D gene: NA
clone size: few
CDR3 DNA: TGCGCCAGCAGCGTCGGGACAACCTACGAGCAGTACTTC
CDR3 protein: CASSVGTTYEQYF

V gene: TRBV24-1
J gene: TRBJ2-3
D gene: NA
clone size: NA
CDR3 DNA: TGTGCCACCCGGGAGTCGGGCACAGATACGCAGTATTTT
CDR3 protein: CATRESGTDTQYF

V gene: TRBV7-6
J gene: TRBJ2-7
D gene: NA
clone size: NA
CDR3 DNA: TGTGCCAGCAGCCCCAGGACTGACTACGAGCAGTACTTC
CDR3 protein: CASSPRTDYEQYF

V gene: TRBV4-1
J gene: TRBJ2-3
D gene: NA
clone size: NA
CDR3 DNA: TGCGCCAGCAGCCTCGAGGTGTACGGGGGGCAATATTTT
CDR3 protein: CASSLEVYGGQYF